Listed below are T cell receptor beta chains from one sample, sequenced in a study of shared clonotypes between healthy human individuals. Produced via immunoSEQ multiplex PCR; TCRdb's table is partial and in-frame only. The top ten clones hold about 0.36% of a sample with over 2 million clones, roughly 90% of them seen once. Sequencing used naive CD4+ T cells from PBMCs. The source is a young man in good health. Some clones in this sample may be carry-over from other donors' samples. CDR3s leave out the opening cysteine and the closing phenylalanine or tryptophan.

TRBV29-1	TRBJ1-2	SVDGTGGYGYT
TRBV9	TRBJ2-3	ASSSGPSGPDTQY
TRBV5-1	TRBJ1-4	ASSLGGSLNEKLF
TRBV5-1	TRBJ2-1	ASSLPPGLAGVWTSYNEQF
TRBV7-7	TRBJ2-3	ASSLEPSGSDTQY
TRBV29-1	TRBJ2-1	SVESGTYLNEQF
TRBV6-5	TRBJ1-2	ASSYGAGYGYT
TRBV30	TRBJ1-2	AWSTGGSYT
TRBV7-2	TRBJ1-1	ASSFSAFEAF
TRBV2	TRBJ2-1	ASSRRSGDEQF
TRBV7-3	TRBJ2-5	ASSPNRGETQY
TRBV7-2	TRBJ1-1	ASSFSPGTEAF
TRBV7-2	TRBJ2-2	ASSSQGSGRSYGELF
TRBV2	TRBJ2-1	ASLSPPSSYNEQF
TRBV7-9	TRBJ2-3	ASSWPGSGRTDTQY
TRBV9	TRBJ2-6	ASSVAIRDRTAGANVLT
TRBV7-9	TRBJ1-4	ASHSWGSNEKLF
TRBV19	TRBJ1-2	ASSIRQILFYGYT
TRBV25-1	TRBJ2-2	ASSRTGGTGELF
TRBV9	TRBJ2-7	ASSVGARSEQY
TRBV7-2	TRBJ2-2	ASSPPKRGTGELF
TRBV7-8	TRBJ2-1	ASSPGLAEFPYNEQF
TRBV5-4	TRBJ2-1	ASSLDRASSHEQF
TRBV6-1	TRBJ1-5	ASTLDRTDQPQH
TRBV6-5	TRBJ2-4	ASSSPGTKNIQY
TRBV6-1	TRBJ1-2	ASSTTGTYGYT
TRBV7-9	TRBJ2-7	ASSWDRGTLEQY
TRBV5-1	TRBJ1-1	ASSSPLSTEAF
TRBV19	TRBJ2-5	ASSIGGGSETQY
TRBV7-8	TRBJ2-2	ASSRVSGRFGELF
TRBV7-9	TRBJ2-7	ASSSPGASEQY
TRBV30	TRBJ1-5	AWSYSLGRGNQPQH
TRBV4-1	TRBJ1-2	ASSPGASYGYT
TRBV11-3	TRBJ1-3	ASSLDCPAAASGNTIY
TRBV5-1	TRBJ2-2	ASSITGSNTGELF
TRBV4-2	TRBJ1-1	ASSQGVQADTEAF
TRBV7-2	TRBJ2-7	ASSLAFGGGYEQY
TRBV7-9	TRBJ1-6	ASSPGRNSPLH
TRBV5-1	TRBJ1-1	ASSLDSAGHTEAF
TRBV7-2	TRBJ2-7	ASSSTSGRTYEQY
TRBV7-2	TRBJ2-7	ASSLGQGETYEQY
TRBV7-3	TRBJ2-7	ASSQTAPGQGGAEQY
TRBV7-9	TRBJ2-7	ASSPKGQVLYEQY
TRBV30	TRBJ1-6	AWDGTGASPLH
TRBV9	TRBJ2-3	ASSVGRGDTDTQY
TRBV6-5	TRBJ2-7	ASKPGHSYEQY
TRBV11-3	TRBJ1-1	ASSLEQDTEAF
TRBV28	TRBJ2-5	ASKEGGNQETQY
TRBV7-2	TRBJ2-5	ASSLVTETQY